The clone carrying this T cell receptor (beta chain) was counted ten times or more. The antigen is unknown. This sample was included in a study of neurological immune-mediated disorders. Study-level findings and limits: No CDR3 amino acid sequences recurred among expanded clones across subjects, suggesting private repertoires in all groups. When repertoires were grouped phylogenetically, those of 18 of 34 multiple sclerosis patients fell into one related-CDR3 cluster, a possible signature.

TCRdb re-derived calls from the 5' RACE reads in MiXCR, one entry per CDR3 protein. This sample yields under 20,000 distinct CDR3 sequences, of which approximately 2.5% are seen a single time; 5.5% belongs to the top ten. This clonotype originated in a woman between 18 and 29 years old with multiple sclerosis. Sample: PBMCs.

CDR3 in amino acids: CASSWTSGGQETQYF. CDR3 nucleotides: TGTGCCAGCAGCTGGACTAGCGGGGGGCAAGAGACCCAGTACTTC. J is TRBJ2-5 and V is TRBV9, with 14 bases lining up with TRBD2. There are 15 residues in the CDR3. Germline CDR1 is SGDLS and CDR2 is YYNGEE. V gave up 4 bases and J gave up 2 bases; unmatched junction bases: 1.